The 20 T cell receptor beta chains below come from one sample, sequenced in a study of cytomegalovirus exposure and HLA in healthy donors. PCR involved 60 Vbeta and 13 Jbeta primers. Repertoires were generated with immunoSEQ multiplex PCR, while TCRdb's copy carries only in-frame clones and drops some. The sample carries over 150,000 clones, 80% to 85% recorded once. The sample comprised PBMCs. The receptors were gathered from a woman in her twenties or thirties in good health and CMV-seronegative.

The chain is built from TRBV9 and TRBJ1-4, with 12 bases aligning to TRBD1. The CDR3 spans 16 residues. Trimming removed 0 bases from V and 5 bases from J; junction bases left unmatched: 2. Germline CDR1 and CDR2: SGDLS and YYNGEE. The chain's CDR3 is CASSVAGQGANEKLFF. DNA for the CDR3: TGTGCCAGCAGCGTAGCGGGACAGGGGGCGAATGAAAAACTGTTTTTT.

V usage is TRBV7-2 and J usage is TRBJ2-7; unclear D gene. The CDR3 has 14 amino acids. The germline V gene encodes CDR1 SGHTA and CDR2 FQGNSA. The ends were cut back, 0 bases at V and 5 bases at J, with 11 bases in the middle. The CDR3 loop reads CASSLAAGTHEQYF. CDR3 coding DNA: TGTGCCAGCAGCTTAGCAGCAGGCACCCACGAGCAGTACTTC. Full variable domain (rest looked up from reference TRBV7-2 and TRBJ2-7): GAGVSQSPSNKVTEKGKDVELRCDPISGHTALYWYRQSLGQGLEFLIYFQGNSAPDKSGLPSDRFSAERTGGSVSTLTIQRTQQEDSAVYLCASSLAAGTHEQYFGPGTRLTVT.

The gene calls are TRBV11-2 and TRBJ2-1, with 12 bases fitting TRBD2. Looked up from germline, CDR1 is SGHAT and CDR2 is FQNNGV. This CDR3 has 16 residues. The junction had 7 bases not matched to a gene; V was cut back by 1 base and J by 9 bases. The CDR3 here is CASSLVTRTSGTEQFF. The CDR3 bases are TGTGCCAGCAGCTTAGTAACCCGGACTAGCGGGACTGAGCAGTTCTTC.

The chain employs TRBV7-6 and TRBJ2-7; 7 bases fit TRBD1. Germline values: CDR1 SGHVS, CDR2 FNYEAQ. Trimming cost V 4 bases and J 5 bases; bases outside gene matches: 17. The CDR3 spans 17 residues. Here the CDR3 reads CASSSMRGLAKGNEQYF. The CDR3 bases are TGTGCCAGCAGCTCGATGAGGGGGCTAGCAAAGGGGAACGAGCAGTACTTC.

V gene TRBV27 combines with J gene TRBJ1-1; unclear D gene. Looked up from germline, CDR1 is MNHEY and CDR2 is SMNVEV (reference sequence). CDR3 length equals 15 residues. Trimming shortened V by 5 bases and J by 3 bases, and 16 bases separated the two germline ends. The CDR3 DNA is TGTGCCAGCAGTCCCGGGATTACATCGGACACTGAAGCTTTCTTT. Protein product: CASSPGITSDTEAFF.

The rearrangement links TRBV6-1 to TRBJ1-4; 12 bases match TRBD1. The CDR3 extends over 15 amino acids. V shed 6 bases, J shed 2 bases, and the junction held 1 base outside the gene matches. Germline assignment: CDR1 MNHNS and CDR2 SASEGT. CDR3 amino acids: CASRGQGATNEKLFF. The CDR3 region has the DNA TGTGCCAGCAGGGGACAGGGGGCCACTAATGAAAAACTGTTTTTT.

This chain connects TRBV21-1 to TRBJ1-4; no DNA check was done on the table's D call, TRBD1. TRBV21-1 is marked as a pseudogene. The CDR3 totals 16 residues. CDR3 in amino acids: CASSITGGVTNEKLFF. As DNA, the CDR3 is TGTGCCAGCAGCATCACAGGTGGAGTAACTAATGAAAAACTGTTTTTT.

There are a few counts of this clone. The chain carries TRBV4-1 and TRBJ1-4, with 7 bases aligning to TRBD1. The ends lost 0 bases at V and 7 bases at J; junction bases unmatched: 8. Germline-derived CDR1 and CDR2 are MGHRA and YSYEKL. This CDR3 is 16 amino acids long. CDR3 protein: CASSQEGGRGAEKLFF. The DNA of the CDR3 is TGCGCCAGCAGCCAAGAAGGCGGCAGGGGGGCTGAAAAACTGTTTTTT.

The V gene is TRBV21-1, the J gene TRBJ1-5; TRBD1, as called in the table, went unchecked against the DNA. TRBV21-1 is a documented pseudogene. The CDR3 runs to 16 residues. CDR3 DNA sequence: TGTGCCAGCAGCAAAAAGGGGACAGGGGACGGTCAGCCCCAGCATTTT. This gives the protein CASSKKGTGDGQPQHF.

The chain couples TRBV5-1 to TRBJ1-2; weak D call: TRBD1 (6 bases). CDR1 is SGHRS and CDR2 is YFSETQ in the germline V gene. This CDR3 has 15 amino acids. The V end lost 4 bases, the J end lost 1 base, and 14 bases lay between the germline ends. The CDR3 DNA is TGCGCCAGCAGCCCCGGGACACAAGATAACTATGGCTACACCTTC. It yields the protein CASSPGTQDNYGYTF. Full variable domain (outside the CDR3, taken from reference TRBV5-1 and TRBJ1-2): KAGVTQTPRYLIKTRGQQVTLSCSPISGHRSVSWYQQTPGQGLQFLFEYFSETQRNKGNFPGRFSGRQFSNSRSEMNVSTLELGDSALYLCASSPGTQDNYGYTFGSGTRLTVV.

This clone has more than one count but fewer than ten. In DNA, the CDR3 is TGTGCCAGCAGTCGCCTGGAGGGAAACGAGCAGTTCTTC. It is translated as CASSRLEGNEQFF. The V and J genes are TRBV27 and TRBJ2-1, with D tentatively TRBD2 (6 bases). Germline CDR1 is MNHEY and CDR2 is SMNVEV (reference sequence). V lost 5 bases to trimming and J lost 10 bases, with 15 bases between them. This CDR3 spans 13 amino acids.

For the CDR3, the DNA is TGTGCCAGCAGTTTATGGGCGGGGTATGGCTACACCTTC. The encoded protein is CASSLWAGYGYTF. The V gene is TRBV28, the J gene TRBJ1-2; D is unclear. The CDR3 has 13 amino acids. Per the germline V gene, CDR1 is MDHEN and CDR2 is SYDVKM. The V gene lost 0 bases and the J gene lost 5 bases, with 7 bases spanning the gap.

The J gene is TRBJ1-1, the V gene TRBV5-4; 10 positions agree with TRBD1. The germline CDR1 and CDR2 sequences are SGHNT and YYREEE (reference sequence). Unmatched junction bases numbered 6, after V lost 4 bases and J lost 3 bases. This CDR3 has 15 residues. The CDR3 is CASSLGTGAYTEAFF. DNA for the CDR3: TGTGCCAGCAGCCTGGGGACAGGGGCTTACACTGAAGCTTTCTTT.

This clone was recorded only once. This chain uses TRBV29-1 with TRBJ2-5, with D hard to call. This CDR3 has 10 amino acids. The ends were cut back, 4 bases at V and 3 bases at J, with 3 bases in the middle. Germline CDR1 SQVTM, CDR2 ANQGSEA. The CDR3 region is CSVAEETQYF. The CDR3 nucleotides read TGCAGCGTTGCCGAAGAGACCCAGTACTTC.

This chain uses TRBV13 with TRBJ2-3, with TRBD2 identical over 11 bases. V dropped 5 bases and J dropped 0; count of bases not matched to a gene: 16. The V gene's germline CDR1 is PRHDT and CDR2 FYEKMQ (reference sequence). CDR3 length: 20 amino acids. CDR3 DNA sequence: TGTGCCAGCAGCCCCGGATATTTAGCGGGAGGGCACTATAGCACAGATACGCAGTATTTT. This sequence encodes CASSPGYLAGGHYSTDTQYF.

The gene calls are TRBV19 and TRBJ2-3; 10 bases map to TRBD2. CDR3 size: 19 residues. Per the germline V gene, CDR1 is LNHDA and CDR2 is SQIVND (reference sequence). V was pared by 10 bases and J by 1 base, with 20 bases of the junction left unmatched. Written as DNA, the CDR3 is TGTGCCAACGAGCTAGGGGACGAGCGGGGGGGCCTCTGCACAGATACGCAGTATTTT. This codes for CANELGDERGGLCTDTQYF.

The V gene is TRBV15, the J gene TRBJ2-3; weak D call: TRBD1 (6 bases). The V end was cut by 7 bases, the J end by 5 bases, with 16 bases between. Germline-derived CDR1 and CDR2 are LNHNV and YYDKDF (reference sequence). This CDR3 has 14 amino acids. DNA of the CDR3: TGTGCCACCAAGACAGGAGGAGTGGAAGATACGCAGTATTTT. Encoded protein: CATKTGGVEDTQYF.

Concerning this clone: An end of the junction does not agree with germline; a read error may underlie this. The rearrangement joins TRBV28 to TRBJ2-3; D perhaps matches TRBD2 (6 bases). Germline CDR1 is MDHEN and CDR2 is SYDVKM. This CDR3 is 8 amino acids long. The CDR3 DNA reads TGTGCCAGCAGTTTAGGGGGGTTT. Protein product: CASSLGGF.

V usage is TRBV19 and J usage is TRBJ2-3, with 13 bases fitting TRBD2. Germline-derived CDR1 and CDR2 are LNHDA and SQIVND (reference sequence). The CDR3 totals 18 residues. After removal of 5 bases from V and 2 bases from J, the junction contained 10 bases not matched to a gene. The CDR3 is CASSETSGGVVYTDTQYF. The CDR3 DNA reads TGTGCCAGTAGTGAAACTAGCGGGGGGGTCGTTTACACAGATACGCAGTATTTT. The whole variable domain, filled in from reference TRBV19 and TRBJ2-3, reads DGGITQSPKYLFRKEGQNVTLSCEQNLNHDAMYWYRQDPGQGLRLIYYSQIVNDFQKGDIAEGYSVSREKKESFPLTVTSAQKNPTAFYLCASSETSGGVVYTDTQYFGPGTRLTVL.

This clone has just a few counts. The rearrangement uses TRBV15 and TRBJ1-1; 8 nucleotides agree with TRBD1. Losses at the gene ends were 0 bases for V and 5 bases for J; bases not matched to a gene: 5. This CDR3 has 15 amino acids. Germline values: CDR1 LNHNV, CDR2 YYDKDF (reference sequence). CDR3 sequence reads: CATSREVTGGTEAFF. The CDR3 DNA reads TGTGCCACCAGCAGAGAAGTCACAGGGGGAACTGAAGCTTTCTTT.